The 30 T cell receptor beta chains below all came from one sample that was sequenced in a study of T cell repertoires in cytomegalovirus infection. Via MiXCR, TCRdb re-called the reads, giving one row per CDR3 protein. This table has under 500,000 distinct CDR3 sequences, approximately 46% appearing once. No cognate antigen is known for these TCRs. Sequenced here: cultured PBMCs, sampled from culture after CMV antigen stimulation. These receptors were taken from a human donor in good health (CMV status not recorded). Some clones in this sample may be carry-over from other donors' samples.

The chain couples TRBV19 to TRBJ1-2; 9 nucleotides line up with TRBD1. Germline V lookup: CDR1 LNHDA, CDR2 SQIVND (reference sequence). The V and J ends lost 8 bases and 4 bases, in that order; junction bases with no gene match: 5. This CDR3 region has 13 residues. DNA of the CDR3: TGTGCCAGTGGGGGACAGGGAGGCTATGGCTACACCTTC. Protein product: CASGGQGGYGYTF.

V usage is TRBV19 and J usage is TRBJ2-1; 11 positions match TRBD2. After removal of 5 bases from V and 0 bases from J, the junction contained 6 bases not matched to a gene. The CDR3 totals 17 residues. Germline CDR1 LNHDA, CDR2 SQIVND (reference sequence). The CDR3 loop reads CASSDTSGSFSYNEQFF. The CDR3, as DNA: TGTGCCAGTAGTGACACTAGCGGGAGCTTCTCCTACAATGAGCAGTTCTTC.

The rearrangement links TRBV6-1 to TRBJ2-7; TRBD2 matches at 9 bases. From germline, CDR1 is MNHNS and CDR2 SASEGT. The CDR3 is 15 residues long. Trimming removed 2 bases from V and 2 bases from J; junction bases left unmatched: 4. The CDR3 loop reads CASSELAGLTYEQYF. The CDR3 DNA follows: TGTGCCAGCAGTGAACTAGCGGGGCTGACCTACGAGCAGTACTTC.

This sequence joins TRBV4-1 and TRBJ1-2; maybe TRBD1 (6 bases). Trimming cost V 0 bases and J 7 bases, with 15 bases left between them. This CDR3 comprises 15 residues. CDR1 MGHRA and CDR2 YSYEKL come from the germline V gene. The CDR3 nucleotides read TGCGCCAGCAGCCAAGATCCAGGGGACCATAGTGGCTACACCTTC. Translated: CASSQDPGDHSGYTF.

The rearrangement joins TRBV7-8 to TRBJ1-1; 7 nucleotides line up with TRBD1. There are 14 residues in the CDR3. Germline trimming cut 6 bases from V and 4 bases from J; bases unmatched to any gene: 8. The germline V gene has CDR1 SGHVS and CDR2 FQNEAQ. The CDR3 nucleotides read TGTGCCAGCAGGAGGGACAGCCGGGGCACTGAAGCTTTCTTT. This gives the protein CASRRDSRGTEAFF.

This clonotype came up a few times. V usage is TRBV6-5 and J usage is TRBJ2-3, with D possibly being TRBD2 (6 bases). V shed 3 bases and J shed 4 bases, with 14 bases lying between them. The CDR3 extends over 15 amino acids. Germline CDR1 MNHEY, CDR2 SVGAGI. The CDR3 is CASSYSFASADTQYF. CDR3 in DNA: TGTGCCAGCAGTTATAGCTTCGCTAGCGCAGATACGCAGTATTTT.

The count of this clonotype is one. The chain combines TRBV2 with TRBJ1-1; D is ambiguous. This CDR3 region has 13 residues. V dropped 2 bases and J dropped 8 bases, with 12 bases sitting between them. CDR1 SNHLY and CDR2 FYNNEI come from the germline V gene. The CDR3 reads CASSEKARGEAFF. For the CDR3, the DNA is TGTGCCAGCAGTGAAAAGGCCAGAGGCGAAGCTTTCTTT.

This clonotype was detected a few times. The chain joins TRBV12-3 or TRBV12-4 to TRBJ2-2; TRBD2 is a possible D gene (6 bases). Between the trimmed V and J ends, which lost 1 base and 13 bases, there was a span of 13 bases. This CDR3 has 13 residues. The CDR3 loop reads CASSLVGSPGLFF. CDR3 nucleotide sequence: TGTGCCAGCAGTTTAGTCGGGAGTCCTGGGCTGTTTTTT.

The gene calls are TRBV6-5 and TRBJ1-1; D perhaps matches TRBD1 (6 bases). V dropped 0 bases and J dropped 3 bases, with 14 bases sitting between them. This CDR3 region has 16 residues. CDR1 is MNHEY and CDR2 is SVGAGI in the germline V gene. The CDR3 protein is CASSYSNSGADTEAFF. CDR3 bases: TGTGCCAGCAGTTACTCGAATTCGGGGGCGGACACTGAAGCTTTCTTT.

The rearrangement uses TRBV7-8 and TRBJ2-2; D not resolved. The V end was cut by 8 bases, the J end by 0 bases, with 10 bases between. This CDR3 spans 14 amino acids. Germline CDR1 is SGHVS and CDR2 is FQNEAQ. CDR3 residues: CASPIGANTGELFF. In DNA, the CDR3 is TGTGCCAGCCCTATCGGTGCGAACACCGGGGAGCTGTTTTTT.

This clonotype was found a few times. The V call is TRBV7-6, the J call TRBJ2-7; TRBD2 agrees at 9 bases. Per germline, CDR1 SGHVS and CDR2 FNYEAQ. The junction had 8 bases not matched to a gene; V was cut back by 0 bases and J by 5 bases. The CDR3 loop spans 16 amino acids. CDR3 sequence: CASSLAAGGPGNEQYF. CDR3 DNA: TGTGCCAGCAGCTTAGCTGCGGGAGGGCCTGGAAACGAGCAGTACTTC.

This clonotype was picked up a small number of times. The chain uses TRBV27 and TRBJ1-2, with D tentatively TRBD1 (5 bases). The CDR3 covers 14 residues. Trimming left V 3 bases short and J 7 bases short, with 15 bases between. Per germline, CDR1 MNHEY and CDR2 SMNVEV (reference sequence). CDR3 residues: CASSLDTKGTGYTF. The CDR3 coding sequence is TGTGCCAGCAGTTTGGACACCAAGGGGACTGGCTACACCTTC.

The chain recombines TRBV11-2 with TRBJ2-7; D possibly corresponds to TRBD2 (5 bases). CDR3 length: 15 residues. The germline V gene has CDR1 SGHAT and CDR2 FQNNGV. Trimming cost V 4 bases and J 7 bases, with 20 bases left between them. As DNA, the CDR3 is TGTGCCAGCAGCTCCACCTCTGGACTCACCTGGGAGCAGTACTTC. Amino acid sequence: CASSSTSGLTWEQYF.

J is TRBJ1-5 and V is TRBV6-1; D unclear. The ends were cut back, 1 base at V and 6 bases at J, with 4 bases in the middle. Per the germline V gene, CDR1 is MNHNS and CDR2 is SASEGT. The CDR3 is made up of 12 amino acids. DNA of the CDR3: TGTGCCAGCAGTGAAGTGGGTCAGCCCCAGCATTTT. Translation gives CASSEVGQPQHF.

This rearrangement joins TRBV4-3 to TRBJ2-7; D unclear. The V gene lost 0 bases and the J gene lost 1 base, with 7 bases spanning the gap. Germline lookup yields CDR1 LGHNA and CDR2 YSLEER. The CDR3 runs 14 residues. CDR3 amino acids: CASSQDARSYEQYF. The CDR3 DNA is TGCGCCAGCAGCCAAGATGCCCGTTCCTACGAGCAGTACTTC.

The V call is TRBV5-1, the J call TRBJ2-1; D not resolved. The CDR3 sequence is 15 residues long. The germline V gene has CDR1 SGHRS and CDR2 YFSETQ. V was cut by 1 base and J by 5 bases, with 13 bases left in between. Written as DNA, the CDR3 is TGCGCCAGCAGCTTGACCCCCTTAACTGACAATGAGCAGTTCTTC. Translating gives CASSLTPLTDNEQFF. The whole variable domain, remainder taken from reference TRBV5-1 and TRBJ2-1, is KAGVTQTPRYLIKTRGQQVTLSCSPISGHRSVSWYQQTPGQGLQFLFEYFSETQRNKGNFPGRFSGRQFSNSRSEMNVSTLELGDSALYLCASSLTPLTDNEQFFGPGTRLTVL.

The chain uses TRBV2 and TRBJ1-2; D not certain. The CDR3 is 13 residues long. V gave up 6 bases and J gave up 8 bases, with 16 bases separating them. Germline V CDR1 and CDR2: SNHLY, FYNNEI. The CDR3: CASSLKTSRGYTF. Written as DNA, the CDR3 is TGTGCCAGCAGCCTTAAGACGTCGCGGGGCTACACCTTC. The whole variable domain, remainder taken from reference TRBV2 and TRBJ1-2, is EPEVTQTPSHQVTQMGQEVILRCVPISNHLYFYWYRQILGQKVEFLVSFYNNEISEKSEIFDDQFSVERPDGSNFTLKIRSTKLEDSAMYFCASSLKTSRGYTFGSGTRLTVV.

This clonotype was counted between two and nine times. The rearrangement joins TRBV12-3 or TRBV12-4 to TRBJ1-1; D unresolved. The V end lost 3 bases, the J end lost 10 bases, and 18 bases lay between the germline ends. CDR3 length: 14 residues. Here the CDR3 DNA reads TGTGCCAGCAGTTTGATTGAACTCCCCCTGGGAGCTTTCTTT. Protein product: CASSLIELPLGAFF.

The V gene is TRBV6-1, the J gene TRBJ2-3; TRBD2 aligns across 8 bases. The germline V gene encodes CDR1 MNHNS and CDR2 SASEGT. The CDR3 spans 16 residues. Unmatched junction bases numbered 6, after V lost 2 bases and J lost 2 bases. CDR3 DNA: TGTGCCAGCAGTGAAACAAAGCGGGGGATCACAGATACGCAGTATTTT. Protein product: CASSETKRGITDTQYF.

This clonotype came up once. One end of the junction fails to match germline, which may point to a read error. V usage is TRBV7-2 and J usage is TRBJ1-6; 8 bases agree with TRBD1. The germline gives CDR1 SGHTA, CDR2 FQGNSA. The CDR3 consists of 15 residues. CDR3 protein: CASSATGGWNSPLRF. As DNA, the CDR3 is TGTGCCAGCAGCGCTACAGGGGGATGGAATTCACCCCTCCGCTTT.

This rearrangement joins TRBV6-6 to TRBJ2-5; perhaps TRBD2 as D (6 bases). V gave up 5 bases and J gave up 0 bases, with 13 bases separating them. Germline V gene lookup returns CDR1 MNHNY and CDR2 SVGAGI (reference sequence). The CDR3 runs to 15 residues. The DNA of the CDR3 is TGTGCCAGCAGTCCGGGACTCCAGTACCAAGAGACCCAGTACTTC. As protein: CASSPGLQYQETQYF.

This clonotype has a handful of counts. The gene calls are TRBV11-2 and TRBJ2-2, with 8 positions matching TRBD2. CDR1 is SGHAT and CDR2 is FQNNGV in the germline V gene. The V and J ends lost 0 bases and 8 bases, in that order; junction bases with no gene match: 14. The CDR3 contains 18 residues. The CDR3 sequence is CASSLEAYERESEGELFF. The CDR3 DNA sequence: TGTGCCAGCAGCTTAGAAGCGTACGAGCGGGAGAGCGAAGGGGAGCTGTTTTTT.

This clonotype was found a few times. The gene calls are TRBV28 and TRBJ1-1, with TRBD1 identical over 7 bases. Trimming took 2 bases from V and 3 from J; bases not matched to a gene: 0. Germline CDR1 reads MDHEN; CDR2 reads SYDVKM. This CDR3 has 13 amino acids. The chain's CDR3 is CASSLTGDTEAFF. The DNA for the CDR3 is TGTGCCAGCAGTTTAACAGGGGACACTGAAGCTTTCTTT.

This clonotype has a handful of counts. The chain carries TRBV19 and TRBJ1-5, with unresolved D. The germline V gene has CDR1 LNHDA and CDR2 SQIVND (reference sequence). Trimming left V 5 bases short and J 2 bases short, with 13 bases between. CDR3 length: 15 residues. CDR3 DNA: TGTGCCAGTAGTCAACCCCGAAATGGCAATCAGCCCCAGCATTTT. This translates into CASSQPRNGNQPQHF.

This clonotype was detected only a few times. This chain joins TRBV20-1 and TRBJ2-1, with D unresolved. The CDR3 is 16 amino acids. Trimming took off 1 base at V and 4 bases at J, with 17 bases between the two ends. Germline CDR1 is DFQATT and CDR2 is SNEGSKA (reference sequence). CDR3 in DNA: TGCAGTGCTAGAGGCGGCTCATCATTGGGATACAATGAGCAGTTCTTC. Its protein is CSARGGSSLGYNEQFF.

The chain combines TRBV20-1 with TRBJ1-4; tentative D call: TRBD1 (5 bases). CDR1 and CDR2 (germline): DFQATT, SNEGSKA (reference sequence). Trimming took 1 base from V and 8 from J, leaving 14 bases between them. This CDR3 is built from 14 residues. For the CDR3, the DNA is TGCAGTGCTAGAGGGGCCGACAGTAACGAAAAACTGTTTTTT. Its translation: CSARGADSNEKLFF.

The rearrangement uses TRBV12-3 or TRBV12-4 and TRBJ2-1, with D possibly matching TRBD2 (7 bases). V was cut by 5 bases and J by 12 bases, with 17 bases left in between. The CDR3 consists of 13 residues. Here the CDR3 reads CASSQQQGGWQFF. The DNA of the CDR3 is TGTGCCAGCAGTCAACAACAGGGAGGGTGGCAGTTCTTC.

The chain combines TRBV6-2 or TRBV6-3 with TRBJ2-3, with D possibly TRBD2 on 5 matching bases. Germline CDR1 and CDR2: MNHEY and SVGEGT. V lost 4 bases to trimming and J lost 10 bases, with 24 bases between them. The CDR3 consists of 16 residues. The CDR3 spells CASSSRVIARLSPQYF. CDR3 sequence (DNA): TGTGCCAGCAGTTCGCGGGTAATAGCTCGCCTATCTCCGCAGTATTTT.

The V gene is TRBV28, the J gene TRBJ1-1; TRBD1 matches 8 bases. The junction had 9 bases not matched to a gene; V was cut back by 7 bases and J by 2 bases. Germline assignment: CDR1 MDHEN and CDR2 SYDVKM. CDR3 size: 15 residues. CDR3 coding DNA: TGTGCCAGCATAACCGGGACAGGCGGAAACACTGAAGCTTTCTTT. Its protein is CASITGTGGNTEAFF.

This clonotype showed up just a few times. One junction end disagrees with the germline gene, perhaps due to a read error. The chain has TRBV6-1 and TRBJ1-2; D might be TRBD1 (5 bases). The CDR3 is made up of 14 amino acids. Germline loops: CDR1 MNHNS, CDR2 SASEGT. CDR3 region: CASSAPGTKYGYTF. CDR3 nucleotide sequence: TGTGCCAGTTCGGCCCCCGGGACTAAATATGGCTACACCTTC.